A single sample gave rise to the 28 T cell receptor beta chains below, sequenced in a study of yellow fever vaccine responses in identical twins. TCRdb re-analysed the RT-PCR reads in MiXCR, keeping a single row per CDR3 protein. Of 30,000 to 35,000 distinct CDR3 sequences listed, more than 45% were seen once; the top ten hold roughly 4.5%. The sequencing here drew on T cells from blood (PBMCs), unsorted or a sorted subset (not recorded which), taken before or after yellow fever vaccination (not recorded which). All receptors derive from a woman aged 18-35 years who received the yellow fever vaccine.

The chain combines TRBV9 with TRBJ1-2; D not certain. The CDR3 extends over 13 amino acids. The V end lost 1 base, the J end lost 3 bases, and 7 bases lay between the germline ends. Germline V CDR1 and CDR2: SGDLS, YYNGEE. This CDR3 is CASSVHVYYGYTF. In nucleotides, the CDR3 is TGTGCCAGCAGCGTACACGTATACTATGGCTACACCTTC.

The V gene is TRBV6-5, the J gene TRBJ2-1; D gene ambiguous. Trimming removed 4 bases from V and 8 bases from J, with 6 bases in between. Germline V lookup: CDR1 MNHEY, CDR2 SVGAGI. There are 11 residues in the CDR3. CDR3 bases: TGTGCCAGCAGTTGGGGTGATGAGCAGTTCTTC. Encoded protein: CASSWGDEQFF.

The rearrangement uses TRBV13 and TRBJ1-2; D remains unclear. The CDR3 has 14 residues. The V end was cut by 0 bases, the J end by 5 bases, with 10 bases between. Germline CDR1 and CDR2: PRHDT and FYEKMQ (reference sequence). The CDR3 region is CASSLGGRLYGYTF. The CDR3 nucleotides are TGTGCCAGCAGCTTAGGAGGACGTCTATATGGCTACACCTTC.

In the case of this clonotype: Compared with germline, one end of the junction differs, possibly owing to a read error. J is TRBJ2-6 and V is TRBV6-1, with 8 bases fitting TRBD1. Germline CDR1 reads MNHNS; CDR2 reads SASEGT. There are 17 residues in the CDR3. The CDR3: CASSEGQVHSGANVPTF. CDR3 nucleotide sequence: TGTGCCAGCAGTGAGGGACAGGTTCACTCTGGGGCCAACGTCCCGACTTTC.

The V call is TRBV7-9, the J call TRBJ2-5; unclear D gene. V was pared by 0 bases and J by 5 bases, with 4 bases between. This CDR3 is built from 12 residues. The V gene's germline CDR1 is SEHNR and CDR2 FQNEAQ (reference sequence). The CDR3 coding sequence is TGTGCCAGCAGCTTAGCTCCCGAGACCCAGTACTTC. Translating gives CASSLAPETQYF.

This clonotype has more than one count but fewer than ten. The chain has TRBV15 and TRBJ1-6, with TRBD1 matching over 11 bases. Germline CDR1 and CDR2: LNHNV and YYDKDF (reference sequence). The CDR3 has 15 residues. The J segment lost 6 bases and the V segment lost 8 bases, leaving 6 bases of the junction unmatched. CDR3 amino acids: CATGGDRGSNSPLHF. DNA for the CDR3: TGTGCCACCGGGGGGGACAGGGGGTCTAATTCACCCCTCCACTTT.

The chain uses TRBV12-3 or TRBV12-4 and TRBJ1-5; no clear D. This CDR3 region has 12 residues. V lost 1 base to trimming and J lost 6 bases, with 4 bases between them. CDR3 bases: TGTGCCAGCAGTTTAGGGGGTCAGCCCCAGCATTTT. Translating it yields CASSLGGQPQHF.

Concerning this clonotype itself: Germline is not matched at one junction end, which may reflect a read error. The chain has TRBV5-1 and TRBJ2-2, with a tentative D call TRBD1 (6 bases). Germline V gene data show CDR1 as SGHRS and CDR2 as YFSETQ. The CDR3 is made up of 16 amino acids. DNA for the CDR3: TGCGCCAGCAGTTTGGTTGGGGGCTTGAACACCGGGGAGCTGTTTTTT. Residues: CASSLVGGLNTGELFF.

The genes are TRBV29-1 and TRBJ1-1, with unresolved D. Between the trimmed V and J ends, which lost 3 bases and 3 bases, there was a span of 11 bases. There are 13 residues in the CDR3. CDR1 SQVTM and CDR2 ANQGSEA come from the germline V gene. The CDR3 reads CSVDPPEYTEAFF. CDR3 DNA sequence: TGCAGCGTTGACCCCCCGGAATACACTGAAGCTTTCTTT.

This sequence joins TRBV12-3 or TRBV12-4 and TRBJ1-1, with D uncertain. V was trimmed by 1 base and J by 3 bases, leaving 3 bases between them. The CDR3 extends over 12 amino acids. DNA for the CDR3: TGTGCCAGCAGTTTAGGGTACACTGAAGCTTTCTTT. Encoded protein: CASSLGYTEAFF.

V gene TRBV5-6 combines with J gene TRBJ2-2; 10 positions agree with TRBD2. V lost 7 bases to trimming and J lost 6 bases; unmatched junction nucleotides: 9. The CDR3 sequence is 15 residues long. From germline, CDR1 is SGHDT and CDR2 YYEEEE. The CDR3 DNA sequence: TGTGCCAGCTCCTGGGGGGGACTAGCGTCCGGGGAGCTGTTTTTT. Translation: CASSWGGLASGELFF.

The rearrangement joins TRBV11-3 to TRBJ2-7; D ambiguous. Germline CDR1 is SGHNT and CDR2 is YENEEA. Trimming took 5 bases from V and 6 from J, leaving 8 bases between them. The CDR3 totals 11 residues. CDR3: CASSLLFEQYF. DNA of the CDR3: TGTGCCAGCAGCCTCCTGTTCGAGCAGTACTTC.

This clonotype appeared a few times. This chain joins TRBV19 and TRBJ2-1; D is unclear. This CDR3 region has 12 residues. Germline CDR1 reads LNHDA; CDR2 reads SQIVND (reference sequence). Trimming took 2 bases from V and 8 from J, leaving 7 bases between them. CDR3 amino acids: CASSIMGDEQFF. Written as DNA, the CDR3 is TGTGCCAGTAGTATAATGGGCGATGAGCAGTTCTTC.

This clonotype was counted a few times. The rearrangement uses TRBV11-3 and TRBJ2-5; the D gene could be TRBD1 or TRBD2 (5 bases each). The CDR3 is made up of 15 amino acids. With 1 base removed from V and 5 bases from J, the gap between germline ends came to 14 bases. Germline CDR1 is SGHNT and CDR2 is YENEEA. As DNA, the CDR3 is TGTGCCAGCAGCTTAGGGGGCCTAGCCCGGGAGACCCAGTACTTC. Protein: CASSLGGLARETQYF.

The V gene is TRBV5-1, the J gene TRBJ2-1; tentatively, D is TRBD2 (7 bases). The CDR3 runs 15 residues. Germline values: CDR1 SGHRS, CDR2 YFSETQ. Trimming pared 4 bases from V and 5 bases from J, leaving 16 bases between. The DNA of the CDR3 is TGCGCCAGCAGCGGGGGGGGCGGGAGAGACAATGAGCAGTTCTTC. Amino acids: CASSGGGGRDNEQFF.

In its sample, this clonotype was seen a few times. At one boundary the junction diverges from the germline segment, which might be a read error. The gene calls are TRBV15 and TRBJ2-7; 11 bases line up with TRBD1. The CDR3 contains 13 residues. Germline CDR1 reads LNHNV; CDR2 reads YYDKDF (reference sequence). This CDR3 reads CATSRGTGGEQYF. In DNA, the CDR3 is TGTGCCACCAGTAGAGGGACAGGGGGCGAGCAGTACTTC.

This clonotype was seen a handful of times. V and J are TRBV7-9 and TRBJ2-7, with 12 nucleotides matching TRBD2. Germline trimming cut 5 bases from V and 6 bases from J; bases unmatched to any gene: 8. The V gene's germline CDR1 is SEHNR and CDR2 FQNEAQ (reference sequence). This CDR3 comprises 15 residues. The CDR3 here is CASSTRLAGASEQYF. DNA of the CDR3: TGTGCCAGCAGCACAAGACTAGCGGGAGCCTCCGAGCAGTACTTC.

About this clonotype itself: Sequence at one end of the junction differs from germline and may be a read error. The genes are TRBV27 and TRBJ1-1, with D unclear. Looked up from germline, CDR1 is MNHEY and CDR2 is SMNVEV (reference sequence). The CDR3 has 15 amino acids. This chain's CDR3 is CTSSLCGCWNTEAFF. The DNA of the CDR3 is TGCACCAGCAGTTTATGCGGCTGCTGGAACACTGAAGCTTTCTTT.

With regard to this clonotype: The junction shows a germline mismatch at one end, possibly a read error. The chain couples TRBV7-3 to TRBJ2-1, with D possibly matching TRBD2 (5 bases). Germline CDR1 SGHTA, CDR2 FQGTGA. This CDR3 is 15 amino acids long. Here the CDR3 reads CASSLTKLENNEQFF. In nucleotides, the CDR3 is TGTGCCAGCAGCCTAACAAAACTAGAGAACAATGAGCAGTTCTTC.

This clonotype was counted only a few times. This chain links TRBV11-2 with TRBJ2-1, with D possibly TRBD1 on 6 matching bases. This CDR3 contains 15 residues. V lost 1 base, J lost 9 bases, and 16 bases lay in between. Germline V CDR1 and CDR2: SGHAT, FQNNGV. The CDR3 region is CASSLVRTASLEQFF. The DNA for the CDR3 is TGTGCCAGCAGCTTAGTCAGGACAGCGTCCCTTGAGCAGTTCTTC.

J is TRBJ2-7 and V is TRBV10-3, with 10 nucleotides matching TRBD2. The CDR3 totals 15 residues. V shed 8 bases and J 3 bases; nucleotides not matched to a gene: 10. Germline V gene lookup returns CDR1 ENHRY and CDR2 SYGVKD. Written as DNA, the CDR3 is TGTGCCATCTCGGTGCTAGCGGGGGAAATCTACGAGCAGTACTTC. Translated, it gives CAISVLAGEIYEQYF.

The rearrangement links TRBV5-1 to TRBJ2-5; 8 bases are a match to TRBD2. Germline V gene data show CDR1 as SGHRS and CDR2 as YFSETQ. V shed 6 bases, J shed 4 bases, and the junction held 8 bases outside the gene matches. This CDR3 is 14 amino acids long. This CDR3 reads CASTSLAGGETQYF. The CDR3, as DNA: TGCGCCAGCACCTCCCTCGCGGGAGGAGAGACCCAGTACTTC.

This clonotype appeared a single time. The V gene is TRBV2, the J gene TRBJ2-3; no clear D gene. V dropped 5 bases and J dropped 7 bases, with 10 bases sitting between them. Germline CDR1 and CDR2: SNHLY and FYNNEI. The CDR3 spans 12 residues. The CDR3 nucleotides read TGTGCCAGCAGTCACCTTCCCCATACGCAGTATTTT. It encodes CASSHLPHTQYF.

V usage is TRBV28 and J usage is TRBJ2-1; no reliable D call. Per the germline V gene, CDR1 is MDHEN and CDR2 is SYDVKM. The CDR3 has 13 residues. Trimming cost V 8 bases and J 8 bases, with 16 bases left between them. The CDR3 DNA is TGTGCCAGCCATGAGTTCCCGGGCGATGAGCAGTTCTTC. Protein: CASHEFPGDEQFF. The variable domain in full, with the rest retrieved from reference TRBV28 and TRBJ2-1, is DVKVTQSSRYLVKRTGEKVFLECVQDMDHENMFWYRQDPGLGLRLIYFSYDVKMKEKGDIPEGYSVSREKKERFSLILESASTNQTSMYLCASHEFPGDEQFFGPGTRLTVL.

The chain employs TRBV5-4 and TRBJ2-7, with TRBD2 identical over 7 bases. J gave up 5 bases and V 0 bases, and 5 bases lay outside the gene matches. This CDR3 has 14 amino acids. Germline-derived CDR1 and CDR2 are SGHNT and YYREEE (reference sequence). The CDR3 nucleotides are TGTGCCAGCAGCTTGGGGGGGGGGAACGACGAGCAGTACGTC. Amino acid sequence: CASSLGGGNDEQYV.

This chain joins TRBV16 and TRBJ1-1, with no clear D. This CDR3 contains 12 residues. Germline CDR1 reads KGHSY; CDR2 reads FQNENV. The ends were cut back, 4 bases at V and 5 bases at J, with 8 bases in the middle. The CDR3 DNA follows: TGTGCCAGCAGCCTCTCCGGGACTGAAGCTTTCTTT. Translating gives CASSLSGTEAFF.

This clonotype came up once. The chain uses TRBV7-9 and TRBJ1-6; 9 bases align to TRBD1. CDR3 size: 16 residues. J lost 8 bases, V lost 6 bases, and 11 bases had no gene match. Per germline, CDR1 SEHNR and CDR2 FQNEAQ (reference sequence). The CDR3 reads CASSSSDRGYDSPLHF. As DNA, the CDR3 is TGTGCCAGCAGTTCCTCGGACAGGGGTTATGATTCACCCCTCCACTTT.

The rearrangement links TRBV29-1 to TRBJ2-5, with D hard to call. V was shortened by 3 bases and J by 4 bases, with 12 bases between the two germline ends. The germline CDR1 and CDR2 sequences are SQVTM and ANQGSEA. CDR3 length equals 13 residues. The CDR3 reads CSVDIGRGETQYF. As DNA, the CDR3 is TGCAGCGTTGACATAGGGCGAGGAGAGACCCAGTACTTC.